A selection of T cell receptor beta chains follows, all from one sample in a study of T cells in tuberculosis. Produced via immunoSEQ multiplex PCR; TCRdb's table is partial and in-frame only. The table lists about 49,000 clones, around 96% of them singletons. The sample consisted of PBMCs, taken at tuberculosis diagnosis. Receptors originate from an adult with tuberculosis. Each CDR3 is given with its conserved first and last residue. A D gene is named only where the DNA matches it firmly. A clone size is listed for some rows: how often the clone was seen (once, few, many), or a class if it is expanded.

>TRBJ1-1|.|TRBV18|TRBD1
CASSPPTGLGTEAFF
TGTGCCAGCTCACCACCGACAGGGTTAGGCACTGAAGCTTTCTTT
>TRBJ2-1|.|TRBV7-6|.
CASSSYRGPTNEQFF
TGTGCCAGCAGCTCATACCGAGGCCCTACAAATGAGCAGTTCTTC
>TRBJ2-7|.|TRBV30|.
CAWSDNYEQYF
TGTGCCTGGAGTGACAACTACGAGCAGTACTTC
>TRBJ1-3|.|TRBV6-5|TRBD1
CASGATGTGNTIYF
TGTGCCAGTGGGGCGACAGGGACAGGAAACACCATATATTTT
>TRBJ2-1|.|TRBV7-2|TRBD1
CASSPRTGGSYNEQFF
TGTGCCAGCAGCCCCCGGACAGGGGGCTCCTACAATGAGCAGTTCTTC
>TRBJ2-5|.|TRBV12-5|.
CASGPTKETQYF
TGTGCTAGTGGTCCTACCAAAGAGACCCAGTACTTC
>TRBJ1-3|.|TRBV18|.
CASSLDRTGNTIYF
TGTGCCAGCTCTCTGGACAGAACTGGAAACACCATATATTTT
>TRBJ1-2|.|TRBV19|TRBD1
CASSSTGVYGYTF
TGTGCCAGTAGTTCGACAGGGGTCTATGGCTACACCTTC
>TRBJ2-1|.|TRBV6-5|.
CASSYEGWNEQFF
TGTGCCAGCAGTTACGAGGGTTGGAATGAGCAGTTCTTC
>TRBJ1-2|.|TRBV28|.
CASSGYRDEGGYTF
TGTGCCAGCAGTGGTTACAGGGACGAGGGAGGCTACACCTTC
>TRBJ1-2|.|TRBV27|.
CASSDSYGYTF
TGTGCCAGCAGCGACAGCTATGGCTACACCTTC
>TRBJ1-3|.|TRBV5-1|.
CASSSDTGNTIYF
TGCGCCAGCAGCTCCGACACTGGAAACACCATATATTTT
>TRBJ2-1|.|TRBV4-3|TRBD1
CASSEILRDRGVNEQFF
TGCGCCAGCAGCGAAATTCTCCGGGACAGAGGGGTCAATGAGCAGTTCTTC
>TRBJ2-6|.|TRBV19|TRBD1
CASTLQGAGANVLTF
TGTGCCAGTACCCTTCAGGGGGCTGGGGCCAACGTCCTGACTTTC
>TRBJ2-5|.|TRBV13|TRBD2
CASSLAGGPNQETQYF
TGTGCCAGCAGCTTAGCGGGAGGGCCGAACCAAGAGACCCAGTACTTC
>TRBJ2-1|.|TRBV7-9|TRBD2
CASSLSLAEYNEQFF
TGTGCCAGCAGCTTGTCACTAGCGGAGTACAATGAGCAGTTCTTC
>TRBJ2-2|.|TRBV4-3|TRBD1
CASSQRGQGRTGELFF
TGCGCCAGCAGCCAAAGGGGACAGGGCCGGACCGGGGAGCTGTTTTTT
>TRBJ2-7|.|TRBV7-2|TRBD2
CASSSPGLVKEQYF
TGTGCCAGCAGCTCCCCTGGACTAGTGAAGGAGCAGTACTTC
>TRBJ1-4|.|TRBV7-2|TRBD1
CASSLYRGGNEKLFF
TGTGCCAGCAGCCTCTACAGGGGAGGAAATGAAAAACTGTTTTTT
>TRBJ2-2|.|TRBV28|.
CASSSDTSNTGELFF
TGTGCCAGCAGTTCTGACACCTCGAACACCGGGGAGCTGTTTTTT
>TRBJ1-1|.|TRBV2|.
CASLGRNTDGNTEAFF
TGTGCCAGCCTGGGCAGAAATACAGACGGGAACACTGAAGCTTTCTTT
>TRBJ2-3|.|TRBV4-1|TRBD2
CASSQAGLASSTDTQYF
TGCGCCAGCAGCCAAGCGGGACTAGCGTCTAGCACAGATACGCAGTATTTT
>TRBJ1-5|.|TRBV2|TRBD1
CASSLPGTGEYQPQHF
TGTGCCAGCAGCCTCCCCGGGACAGGGGAATATCAGCCCCAGCATTTT
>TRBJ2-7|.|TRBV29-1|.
CSVEDTTYEQYF
TGCAGCGTTGAAGATACTACCTACGAGCAGTACTTC
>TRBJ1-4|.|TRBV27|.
CASSSFFLGSDEKLFF
TGTGCCAGCAGTTCTTTTTTTTTGGGGAGCGATGAAAAACTGTTTTTT
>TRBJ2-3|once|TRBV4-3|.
CASSQEIAYTDTQYF
TGCGCCAGCAGCCAAGAAATAGCGTATACAGATACGCAGTATTTT
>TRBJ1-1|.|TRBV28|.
CASSLAQGEAFF
TGTGCCAGCAGTTTAGCACAGGGTGAAGCTTTCTTT
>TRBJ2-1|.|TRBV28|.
CASSETHPRNEQFF
TGTGCCAGCAGTGAAACCCACCCGCGGAATGAGCAGTTCTTC
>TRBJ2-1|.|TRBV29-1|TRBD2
CSVVRGLAEYNEQFF
TGCAGCGTTGTGAGGGGACTAGCAGAATACAATGAGCAGTTCTTC
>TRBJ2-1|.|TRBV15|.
CATSRDRRGTYNEQFF
TGTGCCACCAGCAGAGATAGGCGCGGGACTTACAATGAGCAGTTCTTC
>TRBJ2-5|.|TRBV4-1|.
CASSHTEIQETQYF
TGCGCCAGCAGCCACACAGAAATCCAAGAGACCCAGTACTTC
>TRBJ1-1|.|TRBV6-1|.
CASSESGLMNTEAFF
TGTGCCAGCAGTGAATCGGGATTGATGAACACTGAAGCTTTCTTT
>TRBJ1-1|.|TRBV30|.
CAWRKGSTEAFF
TGTGCCTGGAGAAAAGGGAGCACTGAAGCTTTCTTT
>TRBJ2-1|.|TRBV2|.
CASSALDRTSYNEQFF
TGTGCCAGCAGTGCTCTAGACAGAACCTCCTACAATGAGCAGTTCTTC
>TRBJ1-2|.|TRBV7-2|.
CASSLAPGNGYTF
TGTGCCAGCAGCTTAGCGCCAGGGAACGGCTACACCTTC
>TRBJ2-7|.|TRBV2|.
CASSGPQLSYEQYF
TGTGCCAGCAGTGGACCACAGTTATCCTACGAGCAGTACTTC
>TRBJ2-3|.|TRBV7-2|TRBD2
CASSLGGRGTDTQYF
TGTGCCAGCAGCTTAGGCGGGAGGGGCACAGATACGCAGTATTTT